One and the same sample provided the 4 T cell receptor beta chains below, sequenced in a study of identical twins. TCRdb re-called the 5' RACE reads through MiXCR, storing one row per CDR3 protein. The sample holds some 330,000 distinct CDR3 sequences, roughly 9% seen once. The specimen was naive T cells sorted from blood. These receptors came from a woman in her 50s in good health.

The chain has TRBV15 and TRBJ2-3; TRBD1 agrees at 8 bases. Germline V lookup: CDR1 LNHNV, CDR2 YYDKDF (reference sequence). J was trimmed by 4 bases and V by 3 bases; bases with no gene match: 15. This CDR3 spans 18 amino acids. CDR3 sequence (DNA): TGTGCCACCAGCAGGACAGGGGCGAGGGGGGAGAACGCAGATACGCAGTATTTT. This codes for CATSRTGARGENADTQYF.

This clonotype appeared a few times. This chain connects TRBV7-9 to TRBJ1-1, with D unclear. The germline V gene encodes CDR1 SEHNR and CDR2 FQNEAQ (reference sequence). Trimming removed 7 bases from V and 7 bases from J, with 22 bases in between. The CDR3 consists of 15 residues. The CDR3 DNA follows: TGTGCCAGCATGCCGGGTGGGTCCTCCATTAATGAAGCTTTCTTT. Protein product: CASMPGGSSINEAFF.

This clonotype was seen a handful of times. The J gene is TRBJ2-1, the V gene TRBV29-1; no clear D. The CDR3 has 12 residues. Trimming removed 6 bases at V and 7 bases at J, with 13 bases between. CDR1 SQVTM and CDR2 ANQGSEA come from the germline V gene. CDR3 loop: CSVERLQNEQFF. CDR3 DNA sequence: TGCAGCGTCGAGCGTTTACAAAATGAGCAGTTCTTC.

This clonotype has just a few counts. The chain couples TRBV29-1 to TRBJ1-2; unclear D gene. Trimming left V 4 bases short and J 0 bases short, with 6 bases between. This CDR3 is 12 amino acids long. Per the germline V gene, CDR1 is SQVTM and CDR2 is ANQGSEA. CDR3 protein: CSVAVANYGYTF. The CDR3 coding sequence is TGCAGCGTTGCGGTGGCTAACTATGGCTACACCTTC.